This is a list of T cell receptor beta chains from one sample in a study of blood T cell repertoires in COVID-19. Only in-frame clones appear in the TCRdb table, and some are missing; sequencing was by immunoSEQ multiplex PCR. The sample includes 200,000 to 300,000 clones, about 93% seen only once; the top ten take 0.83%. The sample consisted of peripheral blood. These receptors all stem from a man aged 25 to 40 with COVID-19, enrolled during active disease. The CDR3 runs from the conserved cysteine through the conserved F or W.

CDR3: CASSIGQGGTEAFF
V: TRBV5-1
J: TRBJ1-1

CDR3: CASRSDRSHTGELFF
V: TRBV5-1
J: TRBJ2-2

CDR3: CASSQTGLNGYTF
V: TRBV6-5
J: TRBJ1-2

CDR3: CASTLIRSNYGYTF
V: TRBV19
J: TRBJ1-2

CDR3: CASSVGGASGSEQYF
V: TRBV9
J: TRBJ2-7

CDR3: CASSLVGGRGSSYNSPLHF
V: TRBV7-2
J: TRBJ1-6

CDR3: CASSPTSGGYLSGELFF
V: TRBV2
J: TRBJ2-2

CDR3: CASSLAGTTRVDTQYF
V: TRBV7-6
J: TRBJ2-3

CDR3: CASSLSGPGDSPLHF
V: TRBV11-3
J: TRBJ1-6

CDR3: CSVRTQGNTGELFF
V: TRBV29-1
J: TRBJ2-2

CDR3: CASSIGQGRNYSPLHF
V: TRBV7-9
J: TRBJ1-6

CDR3: CASRVNRGSNYGYTF
V: TRBV19
J: TRBJ1-2

CDR3: CSVERGGNEQYF
V: TRBV29-1
J: TRBJ2-7

CDR3: CASSHSGTGGRNTEAFF
V: TRBV3-1/TRBV3-2
J: TRBJ1-1

CDR3: CASSQGQGVVNTEAFF
V: TRBV4-1
J: TRBJ1-1

CDR3: CASSVGTVSYEQYF
V: TRBV7-9
J: TRBJ2-7

CDR3: CASAWSGRKQPQHF
V: TRBV6-4
J: TRBJ1-5

CDR3: CASSASGGAWETQYF
V: TRBV7-7
J: TRBJ2-5

CDR3: CASSPSSTNEKLFF
V: TRBV5-1
J: TRBJ1-4

CDR3: CASSRVSSGNTIYF
V: TRBV7-9
J: TRBJ1-3

CDR3: CASSLAQRGGNEQFF
V: TRBV5-1
J: TRBJ2-1

CDR3: CASSLTGQPNSPLHF
V: TRBV7-3
J: TRBJ1-6

CDR3: CASSLVGGVETQYF
V: TRBV5-1
J: TRBJ2-5

CDR3: CASRNRDSGHRGLGRNQPQHF
V: TRBV19
J: TRBJ1-5

CDR3: CASSANPSGGGYNEQFF
V: TRBV5-1
J: TRBJ2-1

CDR3: CAVAPRENSPLHF
V: TRBV6-5
J: TRBJ1-6

CDR3: CASSYLAEETQYF
V: TRBV5-6
J: TRBJ2-5

CDR3: CASSLAKGDEKLFF
V: TRBV5-1
J: TRBJ1-4